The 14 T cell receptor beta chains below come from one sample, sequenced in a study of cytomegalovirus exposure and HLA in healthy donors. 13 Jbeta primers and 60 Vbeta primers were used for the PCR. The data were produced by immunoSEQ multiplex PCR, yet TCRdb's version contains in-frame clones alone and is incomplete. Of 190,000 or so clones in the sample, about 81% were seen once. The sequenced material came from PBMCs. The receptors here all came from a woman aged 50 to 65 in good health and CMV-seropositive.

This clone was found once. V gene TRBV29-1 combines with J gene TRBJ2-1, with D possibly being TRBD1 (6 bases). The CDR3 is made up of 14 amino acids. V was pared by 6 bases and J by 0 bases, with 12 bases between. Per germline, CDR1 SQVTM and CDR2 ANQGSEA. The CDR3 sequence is CSVPHRDSYNEQFF. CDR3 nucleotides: TGCAGCGTCCCGCACAGGGACTCCTACAATGAGCAGTTCTTC.

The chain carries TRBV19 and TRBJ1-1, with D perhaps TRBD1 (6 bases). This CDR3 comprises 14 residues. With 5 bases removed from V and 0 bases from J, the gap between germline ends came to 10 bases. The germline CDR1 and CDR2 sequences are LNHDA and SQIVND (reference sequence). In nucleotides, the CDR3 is TGTGCCAGTAGTGGGACACCCATGAACACTGAAGCTTTCTTT. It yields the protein CASSGTPMNTEAFF.

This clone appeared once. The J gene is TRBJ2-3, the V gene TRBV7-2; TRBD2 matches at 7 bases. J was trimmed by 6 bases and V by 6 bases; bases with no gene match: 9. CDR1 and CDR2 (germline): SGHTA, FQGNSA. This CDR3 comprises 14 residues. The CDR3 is CASSGRGTWDTQYF. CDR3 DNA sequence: TGTGCCAGCAGTGGGCGGGGGACCTGGGATACGCAGTATTTT.

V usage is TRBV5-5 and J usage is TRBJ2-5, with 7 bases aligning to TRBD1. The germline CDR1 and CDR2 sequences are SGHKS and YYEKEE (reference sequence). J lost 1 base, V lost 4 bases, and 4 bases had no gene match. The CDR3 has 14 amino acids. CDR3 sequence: CASSAGTVQETQYF. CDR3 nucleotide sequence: TGTGCCAGCAGCGCTGGGACAGTCCAAGAGACCCAGTACTTC. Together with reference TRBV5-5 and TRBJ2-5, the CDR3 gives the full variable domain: DAGVTQSPTHLIKTRGQQVTLRCSPISGHKSVSWYQQVLGQGPQFIFQYYEKEERGRGNFPDRFSARQFPNYSSELNVNALLLGDSALYLCASSAGTVQETQYFGPGTRLLVL.

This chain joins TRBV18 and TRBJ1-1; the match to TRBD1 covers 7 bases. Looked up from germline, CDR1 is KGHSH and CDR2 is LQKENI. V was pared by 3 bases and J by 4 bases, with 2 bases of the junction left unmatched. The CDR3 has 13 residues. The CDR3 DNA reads TGTGCCAGCTCACCGACAGGGCGCACTGAAGCTTTCTTT. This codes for CASSPTGRTEAFF.

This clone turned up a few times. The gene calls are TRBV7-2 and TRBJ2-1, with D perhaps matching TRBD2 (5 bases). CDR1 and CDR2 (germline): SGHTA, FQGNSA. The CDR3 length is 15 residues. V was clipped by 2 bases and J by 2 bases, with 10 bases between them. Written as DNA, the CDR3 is TGTGCCAGCAGCTTATCGGTAGCGCCCTACAATGAGCAGTTCTTC. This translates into CASSLSVAPYNEQFF.

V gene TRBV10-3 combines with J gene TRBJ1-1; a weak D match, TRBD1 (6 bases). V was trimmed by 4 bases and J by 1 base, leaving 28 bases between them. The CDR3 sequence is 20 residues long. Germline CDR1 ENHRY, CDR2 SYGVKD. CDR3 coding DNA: TGTGCCATCAGTGCACTCCCGGGAGGGGGGGGCGCGGGAGGGAACACTGAAGCTTTCTTT. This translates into CAISALPGGGGAGGNTEAFF.

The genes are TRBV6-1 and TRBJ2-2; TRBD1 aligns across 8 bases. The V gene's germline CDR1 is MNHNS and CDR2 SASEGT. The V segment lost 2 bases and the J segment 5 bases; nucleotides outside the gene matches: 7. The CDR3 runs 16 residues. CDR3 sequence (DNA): TGTGCCAGCAGTGAACGACAGGGGATTGGGACCGGGGAGCTGTTTTTT. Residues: CASSERQGIGTGELFF.

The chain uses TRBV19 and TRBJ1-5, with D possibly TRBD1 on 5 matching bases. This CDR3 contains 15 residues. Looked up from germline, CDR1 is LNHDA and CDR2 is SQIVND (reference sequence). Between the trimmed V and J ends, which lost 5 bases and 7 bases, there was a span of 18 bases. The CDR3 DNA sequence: TGTGCCAGTAGTGAATCTCACAGGTTCGGGCAGCCCCAGCATTTT. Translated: CASSESHRFGQPQHF.

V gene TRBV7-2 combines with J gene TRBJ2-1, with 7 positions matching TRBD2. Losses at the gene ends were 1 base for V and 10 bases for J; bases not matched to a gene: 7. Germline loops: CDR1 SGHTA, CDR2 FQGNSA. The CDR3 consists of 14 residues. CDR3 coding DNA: TGTGCCAGCAGCTTAGAAACTAGCGCCAGAGAGCAGTTCTTC. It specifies CASSLETSAREQFF.

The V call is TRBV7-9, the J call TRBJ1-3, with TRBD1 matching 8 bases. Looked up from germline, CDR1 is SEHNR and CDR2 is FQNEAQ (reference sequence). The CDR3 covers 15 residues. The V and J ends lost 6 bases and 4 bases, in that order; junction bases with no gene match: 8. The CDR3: CASRMTGADGNTIYF. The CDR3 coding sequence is TGTGCCAGCAGGATGACAGGGGCGGACGGAAACACCATATATTTT.

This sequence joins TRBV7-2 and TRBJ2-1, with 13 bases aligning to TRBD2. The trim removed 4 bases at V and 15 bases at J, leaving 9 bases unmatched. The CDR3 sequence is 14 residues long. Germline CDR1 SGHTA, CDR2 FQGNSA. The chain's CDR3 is CASSSTLAGGRLFF. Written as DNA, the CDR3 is TGTGCCAGCAGCTCGACACTAGCGGGGGGGCGGTTGTTCTTC.

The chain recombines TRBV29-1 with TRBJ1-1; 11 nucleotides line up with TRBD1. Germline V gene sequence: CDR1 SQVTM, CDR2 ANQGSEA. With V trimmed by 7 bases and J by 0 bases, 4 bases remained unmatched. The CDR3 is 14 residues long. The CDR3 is CSARDRGMNTEAFF. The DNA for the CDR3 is TGCAGCGCACGGGACAGGGGGATGAACACTGAAGCTTTCTTT.

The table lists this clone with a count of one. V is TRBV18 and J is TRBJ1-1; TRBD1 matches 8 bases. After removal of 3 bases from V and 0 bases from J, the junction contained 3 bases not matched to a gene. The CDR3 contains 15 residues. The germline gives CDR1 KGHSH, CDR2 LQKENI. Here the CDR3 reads CASSPGQEMNTEAFF. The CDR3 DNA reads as TGTGCCAGCTCACCGGGACAGGAGATGAACACTGAAGCTTTCTTT.